What follows are 21 T cell receptor beta chains derived from one specimen sequenced in a study of molecular identifiers for immune sequencing clone quantification. One entry per CDR3 protein, called by TCRdb with MiXCR from the PCR reads. The data contain tens of thousands of distinct CDR3 sequences, about 19% of them singletons. Sequenced sample: naive CD8+ T cells from blood, with Jurkat cell RNA spiked in. Sample subset: FACS-sorted CD8+CD4-CCR7+CD45RA+ naive T cells. Every receptor here comes from a human donor in good health. Some libraries in this study had Jurkat cell RNA spiked in.

As regards this clonotype: Possible read error: a much larger clone is one base away. The rearrangement links TRBV6-6 to TRBJ2-7; the D is unclear. CDR3 length equals 14 residues. Looked up from germline, CDR1 is MNHNY and CDR2 is SVGAGI (reference sequence). The CDR3 spells CASSHLSSHYERYF. Here the CDR3 DNA reads TGTGCCAGCAGTCACCTCTCTTCGCACTACGAGCGGTACTTC.

This clonotype was seen at least ten times. The chain joins TRBV11-2 to TRBJ2-5; possible D gene TRBD1, 6 bases. CDR1 and CDR2 (germline): SGHAT, FQNNGV. There are 15 residues in the CDR3. Between the trimmed V and J ends, which lost 6 bases and 2 bases, there was a span of 16 bases. The chain's CDR3 is CASSRIQGVQETQYF. In nucleotides, the CDR3 is TGTGCCAGCAGTCGAATACAGGGTGTTCAAGAGACCCAGTACTTC.

This clonotype was recorded at least ten times. The chain couples TRBV11-2 to TRBJ1-3, with D perhaps TRBD1 (6 bases). This CDR3 contains 15 residues. The V gene lost 1 base and the J gene lost 2 bases, with 9 bases spanning the gap. The germline gives CDR1 SGHAT, CDR2 FQNNGV. Here the CDR3 reads CASSLGTGTGNTIYF. DNA for the CDR3: TGTGCCAGCAGCTTAGGTACAGGGACTGGAAACACCATATATTTT.

With respect to this clonotype: One junction end does not reproduce the germline sequence, and a read error may be involved. This sequence joins TRBV11-2 and TRBJ2-3, with 7 bases that match TRBD2. Germline CDR1 SGHAT, CDR2 FQNNGV. This CDR3 spans 19 amino acids. The DNA for the CDR3 is TGTGCCGGCAGCCCCCATCCTGAACTAGCGCAAGGGGGCACAGATACGCAGTATTTT. Its translation: CAGSPHPELAQGGTDTQYF. Full variable domain (missing parts from reference TRBV11-2 and TRBJ2-3): EAGVAQSPRYKIIEKRQSVAFWCNPISGHATLYWYQQILGQGPKLLIQFQNNGVVDDSQLPKDRFSAERLKGVDSTLKIQPAKLEDSAVYLCAGSPHPELAQGGTDTQYFGPGTRLTVL.

CDR3 region: CASSYSSTSGEFTDTQYF. Here the CDR3 DNA reads TGTGCCAGCAGTTACTCATCGACTAGCGGAGAATTCACGGATACGCAGTATTTT. The chain combines TRBV6-6 with TRBJ2-3, with 9 bases lining up with TRBD2. Germline CDR1 reads MNHNY; CDR2 reads SVGAGI (reference sequence). V gave up 0 bases and J gave up 6 bases; unmatched junction bases: 13. The CDR3 loop spans 18 amino acids.

This clonotype was counted at least ten times. This chain connects TRBV14 to TRBJ1-5; D is undetermined. This CDR3 contains 12 residues. V shed 0 bases and J shed 7 bases, with 4 bases lying between them. CDR1 and CDR2 (germline): SGHDN, FVKESK. Here the CDR3 reads CASSQDGQPQHF. The CDR3 DNA follows: TGTGCCAGCAGCCAAGATGGGCAGCCCCAGCATTTT.

This clonotype was seen only a few times. Germline is not matched at one junction end, which may reflect a read error. V and J are TRBV5-3 and TRBJ2-7; D unclear. TRBV5-3 is recorded as an ORF, its role being uncertain. CDR3 length: 13 amino acids. CDR3 coding DNA: TGTGCCAGCAGCTGGAATCCGGACTACGAGCAGTACTTC. Amino acid sequence: CASSWNPDYEQYF.

This clonotype was seen many times. The gene calls are TRBV6-2 or TRBV6-3 and TRBJ1-6; D ambiguous. Germline V gene lookup returns CDR1 MNHEY and CDR2 SVGEGT. The CDR3 consists of 17 residues. Trimming left V 5 bases short and J 8 bases short, with 22 bases between. This CDR3 is CASSQDRTSALDSPLHF. In DNA form, the CDR3 reads TGTGCCAGCAGTCAAGACCGGACTTCGGCCCTCGATTCACCCCTCCACTTT.

The genes are TRBV9 and TRBJ2-2, with D possibly being TRBD2 (6 bases). CDR1 is SGDLS and CDR2 is YYNGEE in the germline V gene. The CDR3 spans 15 residues. The V gene lost 3 bases and the J gene lost 1 base, with 10 bases spanning the gap. The CDR3 loop is CASSGEAGNTGELFF. CDR3 bases: TGTGCCAGCAGCGGGGAAGCGGGGAACACCGGGGAGCTGTTTTTT.

This clonotype has a count of ten or more. The chain uses TRBV10-2 and TRBJ1-2, with no clear D. V was trimmed by 0 bases and J by 0 bases, leaving 8 bases between them. The CDR3 sequence is 15 residues long. Germline CDR1 is WSHSY and CDR2 is SAAADI. The CDR3 bases are TGCGCCAGCAGTGAGTCGGGAGAAGCTAACTATGGCTACACCTTC. Its translation is CASSESGEANYGYTF.

This clonotype was counted many times. CDR3 sequence: CASRLGQGYEQYF. The DNA for the CDR3 is TGTGCCAGCAGACTTGGACAGGGATACGAGCAGTACTTC. The rearrangement uses TRBV6-5 and TRBJ2-7; 8 positions match TRBD1. The CDR3 runs 13 residues. Germline V CDR1 and CDR2: MNHEY, SVGAGI. The V and J ends lost 6 bases and 4 bases, in that order; junction bases with no gene match: 5.

This clonotype was seen many times. The rearrangement joins TRBV9 to TRBJ1-1, with D perhaps TRBD1 (5 bases). This CDR3 is built from 13 residues. The germline gives CDR1 SGDLS, CDR2 YYNGEE. The V end was cut by 3 bases, the J end by 6 bases, with 12 bases between. CDR3 residues: CASSAEQVSEAFF. For the CDR3, the DNA is TGTGCCAGCAGCGCAGAACAGGTCTCTGAAGCTTTCTTT.

This clonotype was seen at least ten times. V usage is TRBV6-2 or TRBV6-3 and J usage is TRBJ2-1; D is unclear. Per germline, CDR1 MNHEY and CDR2 SVGEGT. This CDR3 has 12 amino acids. The ends were cut back, 2 bases at V and 7 bases at J, with 6 bases in the middle. The CDR3 sequence: CASSYLGNEQFF. DNA for the CDR3: TGTGCCAGCAGTTACCTGGGGAATGAGCAGTTCTTC.

This clonotype was detected many times. This sequence joins TRBV30 and TRBJ2-1; 7 bases match TRBD1. Trimming took 0 bases from V and 8 from J; bases not matched to a gene: 13. CDR3 length equals 16 residues. Germline V CDR1 and CDR2: GTSNPN, SVGIG (reference sequence). The CDR3 loop is CAWSVMGQGVADEQFF. In DNA form, the CDR3 reads TGTGCCTGGAGTGTAATGGGGCAGGGGGTCGCCGATGAGCAGTTCTTC.

This clonotype is labeled medium-sized. This chain links TRBV7-2 with TRBJ2-7, with 13 bases matching TRBD2. The CDR3 sequence is 15 residues long. CDR1 is SGHTA, CDR2 FQGNSA, per germline. V lost 5 bases and J lost 4; bases outside the gene matches: 5. In nucleotides, the CDR3 is TGTGCCAGCAGCCCTGGGACTAGCGGGATGTACGAGCAGTACTTC. This gives the protein CASSPGTSGMYEQYF.

There are many counts of this clonotype. The chain employs TRBV30 and TRBJ2-3; TRBD1 agrees at 10 bases. This CDR3 is built from 13 residues. Germline V gene data show CDR1 as GTSNPN and CDR2 as SVGIG (reference sequence). Trimming at V came to 7 bases and at J to 4 bases, leaving 5 bases not matched to a gene. CDR3 region: CALRDRGPDTQYF. For the CDR3, the DNA is TGTGCCTTGAGAGACAGGGGGCCAGATACGCAGTATTTT.

The V gene is TRBV6-5, the J gene TRBJ2-5; D perhaps matches TRBD1 (6 bases). The CDR3 has 15 amino acids. The germline V gene has CDR1 MNHEY and CDR2 SVGAGI. Trimming stripped 3 bases from V and 9 bases from J, with 20 bases between. The DNA for the CDR3 is TGTGCCAGCAGTTATCGTGGGGGCCCCGAGGTGGCCCAGTACTTC. Its protein product is CASSYRGGPEVAQYF.

V gene TRBV7-9 combines with J gene TRBJ2-7; D is perhaps TRBD2 (5 bases). The CDR3 extends over 18 amino acids. The V gene lost 4 bases and the J gene lost 3 bases, with 25 bases spanning the gap. From germline, CDR1 is SEHNR and CDR2 FQNEAQ (reference sequence). CDR3 nucleotides: TGTGCCAGCAGCTCGCCCCTGGACGGAGCCCAAACTAGCTACGAGCAGTACTTC. It specifies CASSSPLDGAQTSYEQYF.

Comments on this clonotype: Its ends do not fully match the called genes, so a read error is possible. V is TRBV25-1 and J is TRBJ2-3; no reliable D call. Germline-derived CDR1 and CDR2 are MGHDK and SYGVNS. The CDR3 runs 17 residues. CDR3 loop: CASSGHAGRPAADTQCF. CDR3 bases: TGTGCCAGCAGTGGCCATGCAGGACGGCCCGCAGCAGATACGCAGTGTTTT.

This clonotype was recorded many times. As DNA, the CDR3 is TGCGCCAGCAGCCCGACTAGCGGGGGGCGTAGCTCCTACGAGCAGTACTTC. As protein: CASSPTSGGRSSYEQYF. The gene calls are TRBV4-1 and TRBJ2-7; 13 bases match TRBD2. The CDR3 has 17 amino acids. Germline V CDR1 and CDR2: MGHRA, YSYEKL. J gave up 0 bases and V 4 bases, and 6 bases lay outside the gene matches.

The rearrangement uses TRBV2 and TRBJ1-1; 8 bases match TRBD1. V shed 10 bases and J 6 bases; nucleotides not matched to a gene: 10. The CDR3 spans 13 residues. In germline, CDR1 is SNHLY, CDR2 FYNNEI. The CDR3 region is CATEDRVGPEAFF. CDR3 coding DNA: TGTGCCACCGAGGACAGGGTGGGCCCTGAAGCTTTCTTT.